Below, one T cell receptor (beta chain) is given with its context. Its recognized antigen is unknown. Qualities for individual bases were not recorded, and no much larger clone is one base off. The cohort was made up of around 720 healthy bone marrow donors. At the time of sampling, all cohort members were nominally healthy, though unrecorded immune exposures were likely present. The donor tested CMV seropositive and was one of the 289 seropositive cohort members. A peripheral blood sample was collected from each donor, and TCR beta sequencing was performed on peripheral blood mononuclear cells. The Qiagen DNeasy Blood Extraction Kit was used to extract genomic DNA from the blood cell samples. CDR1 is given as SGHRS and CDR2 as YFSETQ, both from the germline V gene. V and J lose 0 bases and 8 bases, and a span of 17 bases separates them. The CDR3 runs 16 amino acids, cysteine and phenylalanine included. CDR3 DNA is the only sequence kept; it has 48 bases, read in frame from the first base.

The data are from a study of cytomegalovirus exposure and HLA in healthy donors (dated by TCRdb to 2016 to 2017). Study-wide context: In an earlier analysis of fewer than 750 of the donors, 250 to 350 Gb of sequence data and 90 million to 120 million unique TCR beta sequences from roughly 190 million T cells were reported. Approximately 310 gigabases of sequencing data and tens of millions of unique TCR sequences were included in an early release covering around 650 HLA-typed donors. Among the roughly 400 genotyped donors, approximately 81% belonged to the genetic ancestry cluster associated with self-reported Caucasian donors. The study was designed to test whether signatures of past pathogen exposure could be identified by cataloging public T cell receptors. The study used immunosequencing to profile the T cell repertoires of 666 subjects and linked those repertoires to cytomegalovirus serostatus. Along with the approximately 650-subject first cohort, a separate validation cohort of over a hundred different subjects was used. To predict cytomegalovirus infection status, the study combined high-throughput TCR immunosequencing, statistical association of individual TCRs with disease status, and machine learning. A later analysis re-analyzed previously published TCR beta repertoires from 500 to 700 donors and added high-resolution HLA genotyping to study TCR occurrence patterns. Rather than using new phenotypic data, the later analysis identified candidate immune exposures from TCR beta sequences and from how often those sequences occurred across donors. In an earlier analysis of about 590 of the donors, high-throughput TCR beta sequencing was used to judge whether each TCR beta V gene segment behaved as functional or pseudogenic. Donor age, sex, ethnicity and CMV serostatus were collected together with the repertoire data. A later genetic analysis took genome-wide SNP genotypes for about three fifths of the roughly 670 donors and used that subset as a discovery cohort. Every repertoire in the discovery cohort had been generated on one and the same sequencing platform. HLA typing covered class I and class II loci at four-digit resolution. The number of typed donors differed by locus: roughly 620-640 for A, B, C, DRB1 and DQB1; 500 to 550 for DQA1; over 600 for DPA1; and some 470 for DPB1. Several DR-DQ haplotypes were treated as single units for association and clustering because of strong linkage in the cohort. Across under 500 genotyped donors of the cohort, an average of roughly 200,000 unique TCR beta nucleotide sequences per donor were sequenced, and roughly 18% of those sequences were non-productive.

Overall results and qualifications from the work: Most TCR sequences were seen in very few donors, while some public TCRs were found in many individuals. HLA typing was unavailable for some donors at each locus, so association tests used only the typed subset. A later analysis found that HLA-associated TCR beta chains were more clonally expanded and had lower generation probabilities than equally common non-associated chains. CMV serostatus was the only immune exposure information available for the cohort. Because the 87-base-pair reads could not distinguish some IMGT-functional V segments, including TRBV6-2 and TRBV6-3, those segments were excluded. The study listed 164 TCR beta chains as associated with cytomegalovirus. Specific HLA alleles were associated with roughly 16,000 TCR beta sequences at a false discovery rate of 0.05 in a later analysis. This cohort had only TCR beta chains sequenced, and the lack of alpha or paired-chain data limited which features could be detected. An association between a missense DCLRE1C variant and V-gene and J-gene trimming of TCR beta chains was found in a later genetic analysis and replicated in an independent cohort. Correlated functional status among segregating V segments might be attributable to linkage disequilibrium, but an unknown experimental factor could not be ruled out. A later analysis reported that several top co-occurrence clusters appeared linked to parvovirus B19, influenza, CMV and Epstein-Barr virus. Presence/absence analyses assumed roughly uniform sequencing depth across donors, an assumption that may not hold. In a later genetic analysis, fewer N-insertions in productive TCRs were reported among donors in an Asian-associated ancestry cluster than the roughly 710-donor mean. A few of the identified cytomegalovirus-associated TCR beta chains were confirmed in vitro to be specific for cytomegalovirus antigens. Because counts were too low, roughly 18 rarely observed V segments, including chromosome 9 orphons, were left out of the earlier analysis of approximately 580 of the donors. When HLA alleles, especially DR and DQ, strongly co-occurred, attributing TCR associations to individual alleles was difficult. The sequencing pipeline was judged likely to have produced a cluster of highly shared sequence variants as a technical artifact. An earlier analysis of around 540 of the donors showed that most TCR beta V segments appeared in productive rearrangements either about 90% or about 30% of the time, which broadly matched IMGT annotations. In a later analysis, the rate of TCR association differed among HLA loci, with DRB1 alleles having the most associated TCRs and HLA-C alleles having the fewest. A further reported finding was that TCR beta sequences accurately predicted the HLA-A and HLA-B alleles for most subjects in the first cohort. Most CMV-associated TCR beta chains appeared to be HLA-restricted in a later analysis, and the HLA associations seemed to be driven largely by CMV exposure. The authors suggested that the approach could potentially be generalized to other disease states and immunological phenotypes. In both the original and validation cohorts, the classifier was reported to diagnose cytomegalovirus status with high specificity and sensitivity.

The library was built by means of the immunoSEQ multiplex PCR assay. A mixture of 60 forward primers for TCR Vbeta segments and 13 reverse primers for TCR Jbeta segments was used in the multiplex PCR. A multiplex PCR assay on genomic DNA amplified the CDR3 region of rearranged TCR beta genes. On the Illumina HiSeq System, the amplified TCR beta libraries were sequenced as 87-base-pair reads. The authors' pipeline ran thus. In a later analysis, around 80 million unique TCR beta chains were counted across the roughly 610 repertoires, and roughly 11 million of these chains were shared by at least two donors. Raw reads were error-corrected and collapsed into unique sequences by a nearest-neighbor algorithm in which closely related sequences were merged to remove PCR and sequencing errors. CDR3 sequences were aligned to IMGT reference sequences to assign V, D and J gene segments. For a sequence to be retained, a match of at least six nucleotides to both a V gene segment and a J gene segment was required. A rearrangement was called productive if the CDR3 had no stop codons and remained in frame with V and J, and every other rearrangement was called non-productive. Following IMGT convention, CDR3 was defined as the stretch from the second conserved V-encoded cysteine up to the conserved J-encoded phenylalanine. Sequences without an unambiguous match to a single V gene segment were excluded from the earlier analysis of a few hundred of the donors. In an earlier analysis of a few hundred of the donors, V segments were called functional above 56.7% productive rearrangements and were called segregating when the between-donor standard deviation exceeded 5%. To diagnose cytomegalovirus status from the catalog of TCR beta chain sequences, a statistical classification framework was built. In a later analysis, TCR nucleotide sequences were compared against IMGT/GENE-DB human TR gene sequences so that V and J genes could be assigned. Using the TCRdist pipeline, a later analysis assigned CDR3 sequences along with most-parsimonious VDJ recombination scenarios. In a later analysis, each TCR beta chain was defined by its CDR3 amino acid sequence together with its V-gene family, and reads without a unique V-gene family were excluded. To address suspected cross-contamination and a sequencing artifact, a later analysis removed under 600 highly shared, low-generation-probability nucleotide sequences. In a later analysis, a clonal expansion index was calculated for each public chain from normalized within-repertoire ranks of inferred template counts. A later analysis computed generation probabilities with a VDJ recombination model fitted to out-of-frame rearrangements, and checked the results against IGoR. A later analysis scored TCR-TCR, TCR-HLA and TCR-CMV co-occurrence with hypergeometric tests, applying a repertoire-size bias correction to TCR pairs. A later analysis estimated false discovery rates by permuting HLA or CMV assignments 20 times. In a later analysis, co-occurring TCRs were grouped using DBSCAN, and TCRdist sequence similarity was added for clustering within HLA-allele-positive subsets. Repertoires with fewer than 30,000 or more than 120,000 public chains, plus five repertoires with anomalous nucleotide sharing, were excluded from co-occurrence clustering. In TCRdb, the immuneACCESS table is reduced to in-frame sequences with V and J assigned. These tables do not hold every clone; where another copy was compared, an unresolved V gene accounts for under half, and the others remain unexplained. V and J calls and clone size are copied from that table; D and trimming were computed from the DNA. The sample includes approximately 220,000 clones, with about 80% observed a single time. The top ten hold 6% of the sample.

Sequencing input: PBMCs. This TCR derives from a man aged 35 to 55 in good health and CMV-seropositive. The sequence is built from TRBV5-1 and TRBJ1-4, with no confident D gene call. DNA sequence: TGCGCCAGCAGCTTGGTGGAAGGGCGGGATATCGAAAAACTGTTTTTT. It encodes CASSLVEGRDIEKLFF. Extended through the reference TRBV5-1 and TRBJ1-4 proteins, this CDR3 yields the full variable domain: KAGVTQTPRYLIKTRGQQVTLSCSPISGHRSVSWYQQTPGQGLQFLFEYFSETQRNKGNFPGRFSGRQFSNSRSEMNVSTLELGDSALYLCASSLVEGRDIEKLFFGSGTQLSVL.